Listed below are T cell receptor beta chains from one sample, sequenced in a study of cytomegalovirus exposure and HLA in healthy donors. The protocol was immunoSEQ multiplex PCR, while the TCRdb copy is restricted to in-frame clones and leaves out a portion. The sample lists around 200,000 clones; almost 75% were seen once. The material sequenced was PBMCs. The source is a woman younger than 45 in good health and CMV-seropositive. Each CDR3 is given with its conserved first and last residue. D genes are given only for firm matches. Size values are once, few and many counts, or a class for expanded clones, and some rows have none.

>TRBV27|-|-|TRBJ2-5
TGTGCCAGAGCCGGGACACCTGGAGAGACCCAGTACTTC
CARAGTPGETQYF
>TRBV28|-|-|TRBJ2-5
TGTGCCAGCAGTAAGGACAACCAAGAGACCCAGTACTTC
CASSKDNQETQYF
>TRBV14|-|-|TRBJ2-7
TGTGCCAGCAGCCCGGAAGGGGGGACTACATACTACGAGCAGTACTTC
CASSPEGGTTYYEQYF
>TRBV2|few|-|TRBJ1-1
TGTGCCAGCAGTGAAGAAAAGGGCCGAGGGTCTGAAGCTTTCTTT
CASSEEKGRGSEAFF
>TRBV5-1|-|TRBD1|TRBJ2-6
TGCGCCAGCAGCACCGGACAGGCCTCTGGGGCCAACGTCCTGACTTTC
CASSTGQASGANVLTF
>TRBV28|-|TRBD2|TRBJ2-3
TGTGCCAGCAGTTCCTCAGTCTTGTTTAGCGGGGGTTACACAGATACGCAGTATTTT
CASSSSVLFSGGYTDTQYF
>TRBV27|-|-|TRBJ2-7
TGTGCCAGCAGTTTATATACATACTCCTACGAGCAGTACTTC
CASSLYTYSYEQYF
>TRBV29-1|-|-|TRBJ2-3
TGCAGCGTTGGCCACGGCCGGGACTCCACAGATACGCAGTATTTT
CSVGHGRDSTDTQYF
>TRBV7-9|once|-|TRBJ1-6
TGTGCCGCAACCGAACGGACAGTTACTTCACCCCTCCACTTT
CAATERTVTSPLHF
>TRBV13|-|TRBD2|TRBJ2-1
TGTGCCAGCAGCTTTAGCGGGAGGGCCTTGTTGGACAATGAGCAGTTCTTC
CASSFSGRALLDNEQFF
>TRBV6-1|few|-|TRBJ1-2
TGTGCCAGCAGGCACGGGACTAACTATGGCTACACCTTC
CASRHGTNYGYTF
>TRBV5-4|once|-|TRBJ1-1
TGTGCCAGCAGCTTCACAGGATTGAACACTGAAGCTTTCTTT
CASSFTGLNTEAFF
>TRBV25-1|-|-|TRBJ1-1
TGTGCCAGCAGTGAGTTGGGGGGAACTGAAGCTTTCTTT
CASSELGGTEAFF
>TRBV5-4|few|TRBD1|TRBJ1-2
TGTGCCAGCAGCCTCACTGACAGGGACGGCTACACCTTC
CASSLTDRDGYTF
>TRBV7-8|-|TRBD1|TRBJ2-7
TGTGCCAGCAGCCTCGGACAGGACTACGAGCAGTACTTC
CASSLGQDYEQYF
>TRBV28|once|-|TRBJ2-7
TGTGCCAGCAGTATACCCTTCGGACAGAACTCCTACGAGCAGTACTTC
CASSIPFGQNSYEQYF
>TRBV7-6|-|-|TRBJ2-1
TGTGCCAGCAGCTTAGTAGGGGCATACAATGAGCAGTTCTTC
CASSLVGAYNEQFF
>TRBV28|once|TRBD2|TRBJ2-2
TGTGCCAGCAGTGGGCTGGGACTAGTTATAGACGGGGAGCTGTTTTTT
CASSGLGLVIDGELFF
>TRBV11-2|-|TRBD1|TRBJ2-1
TGTGCCAGCAGCTTCTGGACAGGGGTCTACAATGAGCAGTTCTTC
CASSFWTGVYNEQFF
>TRBV4-2|-|-|TRBJ2-1
TGTGCCAGCAGCCAATCACCTGGAGAGGGCAATGAGCAGTTCTTC
CASSQSPGEGNEQFF
>TRBV5-1|-|-|TRBJ1-2
TGCGCCAGCAGGTCAGGAAACTATGGCTACACCTTC
CASRSGNYGYTF
>TRBV11-2|-|TRBD1|TRBJ2-7
TGTGCCAGCAGCCTTAGTAACCGGGACAGGGGGATCTACGAGCAGTACTTC
CASSLSNRDRGIYEQYF
>TRBV2|-|TRBD1|TRBJ2-3
TGTGCCAGCAGTGGAAACAGGGGGCGGGGCACAGATACGCAGTATTTT
CASSGNRGRGTDTQYF
>TRBV5-8|-|TRBD2|TRBJ2-4
TGTGCCAGCAGCCCCTGGACTAGCGGGACGGGTGCGGCCAAAAACATTCAGTACTTC
CASSPWTSGTGAAKNIQYF
>TRBV5-1|-|TRBD2|TRBJ2-7
TGCGCCAGCAGCTTGGAGGCTAGCGGAGTTGCCCTCTACGAGCAGTACTTC
CASSLEASGVALYEQYF
>TRBV5-1|-|-|TRBJ2-7
TGCGCCAGCAGTCCAGGGAATTACGAGCAGTACTTC
CASSPGNYEQYF
>TRBV10-1|-|TRBD2|TRBJ2-1
TGCGCCAGTAGCTATGTAGCGGGAGGAAGCAATGAGCAGTTCTTC
CASSYVAGGSNEQFF
>TRBV10-1|-|TRBD2|TRBJ2-1
TGCGCCAGCAGTGAGTCGGGACTAGCGAGACACGAGCAGCTCTTC
CASSESGLARHEQLF
>TRBV5-1|-|TRBD2|TRBJ2-3
TGCGCCAGCAGCCAACTAGCGGGAGGAGTGGCAGATACGCAGTATTTT
CASSQLAGGVADTQYF
>TRBV28|once|-|TRBJ1-5
TGTGCCAGCGGACTCGAGACAGGTCCTCAGCCCCAGCATTTT
CASGLETGPQPQHF
>TRBV28|-|-|TRBJ1-1
TGTGCCAGCACCTTCGGGACTGAAGCTTTCTTT
CASTFGTEAFF
>TRBV5-6|-|-|TRBJ2-3
TGTGCCAGCAGTCCTACGGGCGGGGAGCTCTCAGATACGCAGTATTTT
CASSPTGGELSDTQYF
>TRBV11-2|-|TRBD1|TRBJ2-7
TGTGCCAGCAGCTTCGGACAGGGGGTGGGGGTGACCCACGAGCAGTACTTC
CASSFGQGVGVTHEQYF
>TRBV5-4|-|TRBD2|TRBJ2-1
TGTGCCAGCAGCTTTCTAGCGGGAAATTACAATGAGCAGTTCTTC
CASSFLAGNYNEQFF
>TRBV29-1|-|-|TRBJ1-2
TGCAGCGTTCCAGAACCACAGGGTCGCTATGGCTACACCTTC
CSVPEPQGRYGYTF
>TRBV7-6|once|TRBD2|TRBJ2-3
TGTGCCAGCAGCTCACTAGCGGGAGAGGGAGCAGATACGCAGTATTTT
CASSSLAGEGADTQYF
>TRBV5-8|-|TRBD2|TRBJ2-3
TGTGCCAGCAGACGGACTAGCGGTATACGGACAGATACGCAGTATTTT
CASRRTSGIRTDTQYF
>TRBV5-3|-|TRBD1|TRBJ1-2
TGTGCCAGAAGCCATCGACAGGGGGCATCTGTCTACACCTTC
CARSHRQGASVYTF
>TRBV11-2|few|-|TRBJ1-4
TGTGCCAGCAGCTCCGCCGGGGGAGGAGAAAAACTGTTTTTT
CASSSAGGGEKLFF
>TRBV5-1|-|-|TRBJ2-1
TGCGCCAGCAGCCAGCCGGGCTACAATGAGCAGTTCTTC
CASSQPGYNEQFF
>TRBV21-1|-|-|TRBJ1-5
TGTGCCAGCAGCACCTCTTTACGGGAGGACACTTGCAATCAGCCCCAGCATTTT
CASSTSLREDTCNQPQHF
>TRBV18|-|-|TRBJ1-2
TGTGCCAGCTCACAAGAGGGAGGGGAGGACTATGGCTACACCTTC
CASSQEGGEDYGYTF
>TRBV5-1|-|-|TRBJ2-1
TGCGCCAGCAGCATGGCGGGGCAGGGGTCCCACAATGAGCAGTTCTTC
CASSMAGQGSHNEQFF
>TRBV6-5|few|TRBD1|TRBJ1-1
TGTGCCAGCAGCCTTAGACAGGGAGGTGAAGCTTTCTTT
CASSLRQGGEAFF
>TRBV28|-|TRBD2|TRBJ2-4
TGTGCCAGCAGTTCCCCGGGGGAGGGCCTCGGCAAAAACATTCAGTACTTC
CASSSPGEGLGKNIQYF
>TRBV25-1|-|-|TRBJ1-2
TGTGCCAGCAGTGGAGGGTGTGGCTACACCTTC
CASSGGCGYTF
>TRBV7-9|-|TRBD1|TRBJ1-1
TGTGCCAGCAGCTTAAGCCAGGGGGGACACACTGAAGCTTTCTTT
CASSLSQGGHTEAFF
>TRBV6-6|-|-|TRBJ1-1
TGTGCCAGCAGTTACCCCCCGGGGGTTCTGAACACTGAAGCTTTCTTT
CASSYPPGVLNTEAFF
>TRBV7-2|-|-|TRBJ1-5
TGTGCCAGCAGCTTAGACCCCAGTCAGCCCCAGCATTTT
CASSLDPSQPQHF
>TRBV6-5|-|-|TRBJ1-1
TGTGCCAGCAGTCCGGGAAACACTGAAGCTTTCTTT
CASSPGNTEAFF